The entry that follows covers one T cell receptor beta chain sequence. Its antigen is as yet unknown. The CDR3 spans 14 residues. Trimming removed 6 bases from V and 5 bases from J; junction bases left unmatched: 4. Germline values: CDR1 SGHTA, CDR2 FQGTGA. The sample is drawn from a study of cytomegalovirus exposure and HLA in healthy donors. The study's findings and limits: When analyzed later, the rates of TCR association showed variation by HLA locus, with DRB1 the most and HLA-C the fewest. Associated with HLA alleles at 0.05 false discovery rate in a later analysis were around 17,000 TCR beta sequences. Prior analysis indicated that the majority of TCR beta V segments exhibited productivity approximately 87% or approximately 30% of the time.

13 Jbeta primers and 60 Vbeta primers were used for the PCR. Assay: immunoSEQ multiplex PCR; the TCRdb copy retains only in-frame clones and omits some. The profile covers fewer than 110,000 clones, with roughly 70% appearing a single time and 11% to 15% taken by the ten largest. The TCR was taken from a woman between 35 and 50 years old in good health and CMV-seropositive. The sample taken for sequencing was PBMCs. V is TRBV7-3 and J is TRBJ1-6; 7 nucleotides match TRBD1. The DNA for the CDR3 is TGTGCCAGCAGTCATGGGACAGATAATTCACCCCTCCACTTT. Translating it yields CASSHGTDNSPLHF.